The source of this T cell receptor beta chain is a study of OX40 agonist ivuxolimab in advanced cancers. Study-wide background: Dose-escalation patients had hepatocellular carcinoma, melanoma, renal cell or head and neck cancer. Previous treatment with anti-PD-1, anti-PD-L1 or anti-CTLA-4 therapy was allowed; 35% to 50% had received some. Partial responses occurred in three patients (one hepatocellular carcinoma, two cutaneous melanoma).

Researchers took blood at baseline, on cycle 4 day 1, and on cycle 7 day 1. Germline CDR1 is SGHTA and CDR2 is FQGTGA. This CDR3 has 13 residues. Trimming cost V 8 bases and J 1 base; bases outside gene matches: 0. Generated by immunoSEQ multiplex PCR, the TCRdb table keeps only in-frame clones and is missing some. The table lists some 19,000 clones, 65% to 85% of them singletons. The sample in question was CD4+ or CD8+ T cells sorted from blood, obtained in a trial of the OX40 agonist ivuxolimab. This sequence was found in an adult with an advanced solid tumor such as melanoma, head and neck, liver or kidney cancer. The V and J genes are TRBV7-3 and TRBJ1-1; 11 bases are a match to TRBD1. DNA of the CDR3: TGTGCCAGCGGACAGGGGGCGAACACTGAAGCTTTCTTT. This encodes CASGQGANTEAFF.